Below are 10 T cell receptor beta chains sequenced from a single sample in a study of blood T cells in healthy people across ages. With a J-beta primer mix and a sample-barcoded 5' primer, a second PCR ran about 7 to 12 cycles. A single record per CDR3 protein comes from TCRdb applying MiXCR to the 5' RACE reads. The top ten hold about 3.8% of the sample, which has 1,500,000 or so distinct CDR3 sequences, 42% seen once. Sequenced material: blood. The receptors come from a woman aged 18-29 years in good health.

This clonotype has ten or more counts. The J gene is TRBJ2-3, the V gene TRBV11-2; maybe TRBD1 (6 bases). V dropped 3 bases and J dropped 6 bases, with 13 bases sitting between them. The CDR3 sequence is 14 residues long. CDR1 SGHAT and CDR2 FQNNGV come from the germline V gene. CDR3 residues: CASSFGGRYDTQYF. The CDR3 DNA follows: TGTGCCAGCAGCTTTGGGGGCCGTTACGATACGCAGTATTTT.

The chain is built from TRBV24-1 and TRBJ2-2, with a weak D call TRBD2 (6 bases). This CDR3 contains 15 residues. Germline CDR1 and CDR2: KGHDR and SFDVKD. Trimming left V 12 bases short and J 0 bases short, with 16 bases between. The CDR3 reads CAPGAGIANTGELFF. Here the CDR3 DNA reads TGTGCCCCGGGCGCGGGAATTGCGAACACCGGGGAGCTGTTTTTT.

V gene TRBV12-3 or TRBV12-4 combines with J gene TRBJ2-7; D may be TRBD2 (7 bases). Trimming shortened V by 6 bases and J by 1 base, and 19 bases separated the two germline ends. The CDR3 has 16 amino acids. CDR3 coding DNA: TGTGCCAGCAGCCACAATAGGGGGGGCGGTTCCTACGAGCAGTACTTC. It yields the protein CASSHNRGGGSYEQYF.

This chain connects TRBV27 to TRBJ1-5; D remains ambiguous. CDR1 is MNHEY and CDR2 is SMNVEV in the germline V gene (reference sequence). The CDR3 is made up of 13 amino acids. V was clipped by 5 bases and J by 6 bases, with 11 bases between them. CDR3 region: CASSPTIGQPQHF. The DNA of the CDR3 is TGTGCCAGCAGTCCGACTATAGGTCAGCCCCAGCATTTT.

This CDR3 is CASLLVSYEQYF. CDR3 sequence (DNA): TGCGCCAGCTTATTGGTCTCCTACGAGCAGTACTTC. V gene TRBV5-1 combines with J gene TRBJ2-7, with unresolved D. Germline CDR1 and CDR2: SGHRS and YFSETQ. V was clipped by 7 bases and J by 0 bases, with 8 bases between them. The CDR3 has 12 residues.

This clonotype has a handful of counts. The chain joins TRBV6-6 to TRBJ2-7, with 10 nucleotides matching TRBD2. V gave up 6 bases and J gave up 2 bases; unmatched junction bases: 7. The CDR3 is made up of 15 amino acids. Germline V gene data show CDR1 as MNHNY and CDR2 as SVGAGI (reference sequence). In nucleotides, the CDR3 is TGTGCCAGCAGATCACCGGGACTAGCGACCTACGAGCAGTACTTC. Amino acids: CASRSPGLATYEQYF.

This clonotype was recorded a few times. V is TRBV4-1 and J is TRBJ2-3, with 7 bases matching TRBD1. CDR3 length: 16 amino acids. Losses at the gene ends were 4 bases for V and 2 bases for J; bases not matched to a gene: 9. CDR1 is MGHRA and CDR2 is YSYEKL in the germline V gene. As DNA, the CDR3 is TGCGCCAGCAGCCCGCGGACAGGCCGATTCACAGATACGCAGTATTTT. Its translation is CASSPRTGRFTDTQYF.

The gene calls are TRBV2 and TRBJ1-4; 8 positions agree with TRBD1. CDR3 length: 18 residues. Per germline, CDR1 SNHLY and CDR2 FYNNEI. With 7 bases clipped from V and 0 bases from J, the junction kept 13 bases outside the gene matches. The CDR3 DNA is TGTGCCAGCATTGCGGGGACAGGCGTTTATGCAACTAATGAAAAACTGTTTTTT. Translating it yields CASIAGTGVYATNEKLFF.

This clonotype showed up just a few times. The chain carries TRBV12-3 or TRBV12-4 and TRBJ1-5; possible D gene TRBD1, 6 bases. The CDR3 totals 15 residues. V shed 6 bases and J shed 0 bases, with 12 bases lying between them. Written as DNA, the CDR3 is TGTGCCAGCAGCATGACAGGAGGTAGCAATCAGCCCCAGCATTTT. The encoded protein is CASSMTGGSNQPQHF.

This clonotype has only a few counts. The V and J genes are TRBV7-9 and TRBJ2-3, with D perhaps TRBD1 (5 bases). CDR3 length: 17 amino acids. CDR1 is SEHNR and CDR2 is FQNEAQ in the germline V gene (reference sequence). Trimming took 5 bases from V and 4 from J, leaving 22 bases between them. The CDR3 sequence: CASSVLSGRASPDTQYF. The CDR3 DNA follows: TGTGCCAGCAGCGTCCTGTCCGGCAGGGCTAGTCCAGATACGCAGTATTTT. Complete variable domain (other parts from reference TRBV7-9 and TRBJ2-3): DTGVSQNPRHKITKRGQNVTFRCDPISEHNRLYWYRQTLGQGPEFLTYFQNEAQLEKSRLLSDRFSAERPKGSFSTLEIQRTEQGDSAMYLCASSVLSGRASPDTQYFGPGTRLTVL.